These 20 T cell receptor beta chains were sequenced from one sample in a study of blood T cell repertoires in COVID-19. Data came from immunoSEQ multiplex PCR; TCRdb stores just in-frame clones and leaves some out. The repertoire has 28,000 or so clones, about 83% of them found once; the top ten carry roughly 73%. The sample taken for sequencing was peripheral blood. These receptors all stem from a man between 65 and 85 years old with acute or convalescent COVID-19.

V usage is TRBV28 and J usage is TRBJ1-6; possible D gene TRBD1, 5 bases. The germline gives CDR1 MDHEN, CDR2 SYDVKM. V gave up 9 bases and J gave up 7 bases, with 13 bases separating them. The CDR3 sequence is 13 residues long. The CDR3 nucleotides are TGTGCCAGTAGACAGTCGGCGAATTCACCCCTCCACTTT. This translates into CASRQSANSPLHF.

This chain links TRBV4-3 with TRBJ2-3; TRBD2 agrees at 11 bases. Trimming took 3 bases from V and 4 from J; bases not matched to a gene: 6. This CDR3 is built from 16 residues. Germline V CDR1 and CDR2: LGHNA, YSLEER. CDR3 DNA sequence: TGCGCCAGCAGCCAGAGTACTAGCGGGGGTCCAGATACGCAGTATTTT. The encoded protein is CASSQSTSGGPDTQYF.

The gene calls are TRBV29-1 and TRBJ1-2, with TRBD1 matching 8 bases. Germline assignment: CDR1 SQVTM and CDR2 ANQGSEA. V dropped 6 bases and J dropped 8; count of bases not matched to a gene: 11. The CDR3 covers 13 residues. The CDR3 here is CSVDGQGYRGYTF. DNA for the CDR3: TGCAGCGTGGACGGACAGGGCTATAGGGGCTACACCTTC.

This clone has just one count. V gene TRBV18 combines with J gene TRBJ1-4, with D perhaps TRBD1 (6 bases). The CDR3 covers 14 residues. Germline V CDR1 and CDR2: KGHSH, LQKENI. Trimming shortened V by 3 bases and J by 7 bases, and 12 bases separated the two germline ends. The CDR3 nucleotides read TGTGCCAGCTCACCCAGGGGAAGTAGTGAAAAACTGTTTTTT. Residues: CASSPRGSSEKLFF.

In DNA, the CDR3 is TGCGCCAGCAGCTTGGCCTCGATGGGGGGATTGGCCGGGGAGCTGTTTTTT. Translation gives CASSLASMGGLAGELFF. The rearrangement uses TRBV5-1 and TRBJ2-2, with D perhaps matching TRBD2 (6 bases). The ends were cut back, 0 bases at V and 6 bases at J, with 18 bases in the middle. The germline V gene encodes CDR1 SGHRS and CDR2 YFSETQ. CDR3 length: 17 residues.

CDR3: CASSTKEDRPYEQYF. The CDR3 nucleotides read TGTGCCAGCAGTACAAAAGAAGACAGGCCCTACGAGCAGTACTTC. The chain joins TRBV7-9 to TRBJ2-7; weak D call: TRBD1 (6 bases). V lost 6 bases and J lost 2, with 17 bases in between. CDR3 size: 15 residues. Germline V gene sequence: CDR1 SEHNR, CDR2 FQNEAQ (reference sequence). The complete variable domain, with remaining parts taken from reference TRBV7-9 and TRBJ2-7, reads DTGVSQNPRHKITKRGQNVTFRCDPISEHNRLYWYRQTLGQGPEFLTYFQNEAQLEKSRLLSDRFSAERPKGSFSTLEIQRTEQGDSAMYLCASSTKEDRPYEQYFGPGTRLTVT.

The V and J genes are TRBV3-1 (or the pseudogene TRBV3-2) and TRBJ2-7, with a weak D call TRBD2 (5 bases). Trimming took 6 bases from V and 2 from J, leaving 8 bases between them. The CDR3 spans 12 residues. CDR1 and CDR2 (germline): LGHDT, YNNKEL (reference sequence). CDR3 sequence reads: CASSRGTYEQYF. CDR3 in DNA: TGTGCCAGCAGTAGAGGGACCTACGAGCAGTACTTC.

V and J are TRBV5-1 and TRBJ2-1; 10 bases are shared with TRBD2. Germline trimming cut 3 bases from V and 2 bases from J; bases unmatched to any gene: 5. From germline, CDR1 is SGHRS and CDR2 YFSETQ. CDR3 length: 16 amino acids. The CDR3 loop is CASSSSGRAAYNEQFF. The CDR3 bases are TGCGCCAGCAGCTCGAGCGGGAGGGCTGCCTACAATGAGCAGTTCTTC.

This chain joins TRBV19 and TRBJ2-7, with TRBD2 as a possible D gene (5 bases). Germline-derived CDR1 and CDR2 are LNHDA and SQIVND (reference sequence). The CDR3 runs to 11 residues. The ends were cut back, 5 bases at V and 6 bases at J, with 8 bases in the middle. CDR3 in DNA: TGTGCCAGTAGTCGAGGAGGCGAGCAGTACTTC. Translated: CASSRGGEQYF.

The chain is built from TRBV10-3 and TRBJ2-7; 8 bases align to TRBD1. Germline CDR1 and CDR2: ENHRY and SYGVKD. This CDR3 comprises 16 residues. With 1 base clipped from V and 2 bases from J, the junction kept 7 bases outside the gene matches. The CDR3 spells CAISEWAGQDAYEQYF. In DNA, the CDR3 is TGTGCCATCAGTGAGTGGGCGGGACAGGATGCCTACGAGCAGTACTTC.

V usage is TRBV11-1 and J usage is TRBJ1-1; perhaps TRBD1 as D (6 bases). Germline V gives CDR1 SGHAT, CDR2 FQDESV (reference sequence). Between the trimmed V and J ends, which lost 3 bases and 5 bases, there was a span of 16 bases. The CDR3 is made up of 15 amino acids. CDR3 residues: CASSFRQDGNTEAFF. The CDR3 region has the DNA TGTGCCAGCAGCTTTCGACAGGATGGGAATACTGAAGCTTTCTTT.

This clone has a single count. The chain employs TRBV7-7 and TRBJ2-2, with D possibly being TRBD2 (5 bases). This CDR3 comprises 14 residues. Germline V CDR1 and CDR2: SSHAT, FNYEAQ (reference sequence). V was cut by 8 bases and J by 5 bases, with 15 bases left in between. CDR3 sequence (DNA): TGTGCCAGCCGAGCGGACGTCAAAACCGGGGAGCTGTTTTTT. It is translated as CASRADVKTGELFF.

This clone was recorded once. This chain uses TRBV7-2 with TRBJ2-1; D might be TRBD2 (5 bases). The CDR3 extends over 14 amino acids. Per germline, CDR1 SGHTA and CDR2 FQGNSA. Trimming removed 7 bases at V and 0 bases at J, with 10 bases between. CDR3 region: CASKLGSSYNEQFF. CDR3 sequence (DNA): TGTGCCAGCAAGTTAGGGAGCTCCTACAATGAGCAGTTCTTC. Looking up the rest from reference TRBV7-2 and TRBJ2-1 gives the full variable domain: GAGVSQSPSNKVTEKGKDVELRCDPISGHTALYWYRQSLGQGLEFLIYFQGNSAPDKSGLPSDRFSAERTGGSVSTLTIQRTQQEDSAVYLCASKLGSSYNEQFFGPGTRLTVL.

The rearrangement joins TRBV27 to TRBJ1-6; D unresolved. V lost 2 bases and J 5 bases, leaving 7 bases between the germline ends. The CDR3 totals 14 residues. CDR1 is MNHEY, CDR2 SMNVEV, per germline (reference sequence). The CDR3 region has the DNA TGTGCCAGCAGTTTAGGTCAGGATAATTCACCCCTCCACTTT. It yields the protein CASSLGQDNSPLHF.

This clone was recorded once. The chain uses TRBV7-2 and TRBJ2-3; D might be TRBD2 (5 bases). The CDR3 runs 14 residues. The V end was cut by 6 bases, the J end by 8 bases, with 18 bases between. From germline, CDR1 is SGHTA and CDR2 FQGNSA. The CDR3 protein is CASSIPSGVGTQYF. CDR3 DNA: TGTGCCAGCAGTATTCCCTCCGGGGTAGGTACGCAGTATTTT.

The CDR3 nucleotides read TGTGCCAGCATCCGGGGTGAAGCTTTCTTT. This encodes CASIRGEAFF. The rearrangement links TRBV6-6 to TRBJ1-1; D is undetermined. Germline assignment: CDR1 MNHNY and CDR2 SVGAGI (reference sequence). The length of the CDR3 is 10 residues. Trimming cost V 7 bases and J 7 bases, with 7 bases left between them.

V gene TRBV5-3 combines with J gene TRBJ2-4; D is ambiguous. TRBV5-3 carries the ORF label, with uncertain function. There are 15 residues in the CDR3. V lost 0 bases to trimming and J lost 3 bases, with 10 bases between them. CDR3 DNA sequence: TGTGCCAGAAGCTTGGTGCCGGGTGACAAAAACATTCAGTACTTC. The encoded protein is CARSLVPGDKNIQYF.

The rearrangement links TRBV28 to TRBJ1-1; D is ambiguous. The germline V gene encodes CDR1 MDHEN and CDR2 SYDVKM. The length of the CDR3 is 14 residues. V was clipped by 5 bases and J by 5 bases, with 15 bases between them. The CDR3: CASSPPGGVTEAFF. The CDR3 coding sequence is TGTGCCAGCAGTCCCCCGGGCGGGGTTACTGAAGCTTTCTTT.

The CDR3 DNA follows: TGCGCCAGCAGCCAAGATCAGGCAGGGGCGCATCGGAATTCACCCCTCCACTTT. Translating gives CASSQDQAGAHRNSPLHF. The chain employs TRBV4-1 and TRBJ1-6; tentative D call: TRBD1 (6 bases). The CDR3 length is 18 residues. V lost 0 bases to trimming and J lost 7 bases, with 19 bases between them. CDR1 and CDR2 (germline): MGHRA, YSYEKL.

The V and J genes are TRBV3-1 (or the pseudogene TRBV3-2) and TRBJ2-2; 11 bases are shared with TRBD2. Losses at the gene ends were 1 base for V and 0 bases for J; bases not matched to a gene: 4. Germline assignment: CDR1 LGHDT and CDR2 YNNKEL (reference sequence). The CDR3 covers 18 residues. DNA for the CDR3: TGTGCCAGCAGCCAAGGTCTAGCGGGGGGTTCGAACACCGGGGAGCTGTTTTTT. It translates to CASSQGLAGGSNTGELFF.